This TCR beta chain was identified in a study of T cells after yellow fever vaccination. Study-level findings and limits: Among all clonotypes, a small share was observed in both CD4 and CD8 compartments. The secondary response was weaker, and its peak arrived faster, on day 5 versus 15.

One entry per CDR3 protein, called by TCRdb with MiXCR from the 5' RACE reads. The table has 70,000 or so distinct CDR3 sequences, approximately 6.2% seen once. This clonotype was counted at least ten times. Its antigen remains unidentified. V lost 5 bases and J lost 4; bases outside the gene matches: 6. Germline CDR1 is SGHRS and CDR2 is YFSETQ. This CDR3 has 15 amino acids. The sequencing here drew on CD4+ T cells sorted from PBMCs, taken less than 16 days after the first yellow fever vaccination. The sequence derives from a man aged 18 to 35 who received the YFV17D yellow fever vaccine. The chain links TRBV5-1 to TRBJ1-5; 10 bases fit TRBD1. CDR3 protein: CASREGTGENQPQHF. DNA for the CDR3: TGCGCCAGCAGAGAGGGGACAGGGGAAAATCAGCCCCAGCATTTT.